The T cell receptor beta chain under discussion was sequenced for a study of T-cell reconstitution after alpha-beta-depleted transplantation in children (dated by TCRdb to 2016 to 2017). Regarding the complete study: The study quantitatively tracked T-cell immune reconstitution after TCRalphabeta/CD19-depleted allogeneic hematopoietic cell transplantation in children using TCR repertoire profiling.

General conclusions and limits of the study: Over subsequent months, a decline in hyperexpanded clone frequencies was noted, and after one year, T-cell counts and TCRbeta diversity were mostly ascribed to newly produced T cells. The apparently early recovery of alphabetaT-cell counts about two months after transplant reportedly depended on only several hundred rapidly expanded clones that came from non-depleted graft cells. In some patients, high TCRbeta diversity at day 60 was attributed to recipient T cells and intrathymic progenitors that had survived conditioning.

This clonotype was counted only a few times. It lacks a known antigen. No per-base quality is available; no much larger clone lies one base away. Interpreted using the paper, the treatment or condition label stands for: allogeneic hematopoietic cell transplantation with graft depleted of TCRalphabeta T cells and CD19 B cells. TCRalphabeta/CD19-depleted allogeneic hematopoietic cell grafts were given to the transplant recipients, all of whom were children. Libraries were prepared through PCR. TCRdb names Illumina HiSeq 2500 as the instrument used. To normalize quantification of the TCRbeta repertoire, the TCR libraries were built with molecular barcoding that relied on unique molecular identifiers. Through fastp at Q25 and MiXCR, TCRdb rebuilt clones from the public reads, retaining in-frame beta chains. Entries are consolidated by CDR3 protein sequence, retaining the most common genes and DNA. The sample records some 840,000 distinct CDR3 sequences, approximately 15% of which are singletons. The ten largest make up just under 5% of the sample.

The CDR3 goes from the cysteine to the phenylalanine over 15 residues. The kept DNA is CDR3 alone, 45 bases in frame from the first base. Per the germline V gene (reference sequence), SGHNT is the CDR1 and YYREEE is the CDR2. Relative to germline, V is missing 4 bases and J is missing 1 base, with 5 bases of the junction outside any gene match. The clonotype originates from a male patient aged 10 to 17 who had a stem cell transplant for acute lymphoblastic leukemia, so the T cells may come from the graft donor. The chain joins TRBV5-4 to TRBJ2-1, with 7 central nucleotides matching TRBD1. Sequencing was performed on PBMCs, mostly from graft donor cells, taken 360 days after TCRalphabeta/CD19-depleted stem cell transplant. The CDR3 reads CASSLGTESYNEQFF. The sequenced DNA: TGTGCCAGCAGCCTCGGGACAGAGTCCTACAATGAGCAGTTCTTC. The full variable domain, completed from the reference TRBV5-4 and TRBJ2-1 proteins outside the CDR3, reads ETGVTQSPTHLIKTRGQQVTLRCSSQSGHNTVSWYQQALGQGPQFIFQYYREEENGRGNFPPRFSGLQFPNYSSELNVNALELDDSALYLCASSLGTESYNEQFFGPGTRLTVL.